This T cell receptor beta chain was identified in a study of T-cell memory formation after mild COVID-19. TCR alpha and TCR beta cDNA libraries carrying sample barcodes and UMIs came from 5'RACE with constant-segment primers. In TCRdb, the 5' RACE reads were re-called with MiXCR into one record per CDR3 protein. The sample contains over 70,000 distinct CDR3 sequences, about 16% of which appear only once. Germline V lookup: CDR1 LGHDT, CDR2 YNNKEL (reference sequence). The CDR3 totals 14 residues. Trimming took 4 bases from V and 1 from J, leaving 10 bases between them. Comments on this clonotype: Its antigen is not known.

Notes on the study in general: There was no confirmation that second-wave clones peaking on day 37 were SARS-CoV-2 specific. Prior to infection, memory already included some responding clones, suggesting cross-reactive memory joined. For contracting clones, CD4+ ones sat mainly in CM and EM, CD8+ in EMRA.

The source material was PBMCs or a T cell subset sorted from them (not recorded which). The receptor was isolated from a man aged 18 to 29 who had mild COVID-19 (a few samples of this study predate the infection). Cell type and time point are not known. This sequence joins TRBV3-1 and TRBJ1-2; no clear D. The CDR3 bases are TGTGCCAGCAGCCGAGATGAGTTTAACTATGGCTACACCTTC. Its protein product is CASSRDEFNYGYTF. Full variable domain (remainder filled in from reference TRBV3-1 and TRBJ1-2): DTAVSQTPKYLVTQMGNDKSIKCEQNLGHDTMYWYKQDSKKFLKIMFSYNNKELIINETVPNRFSPKSPDKAHLNLHINSLELGDSAVYFCASSRDEFNYGYTFGSGTRLTVV.